This is a list of T cell receptor beta chains from one sample in a study of T cells in Graves' hyperthyroidism and ophthalmopathy. A single record per CDR3 protein comes from TCRdb applying MiXCR to the multiplex PCR reads. The repertoire consists of some 560,000 distinct CDR3 sequences, with around 15% occurring once and the leading ten covering around 14%. Sequencing was performed on blood. These receptors were taken from a woman in her forties with Graves' hyperthyroidism. Both conserved end residues are part of each CDR3. The order of the fields is CDR3 length, D gene, clone size, J gene, V gene, CDR3 DNA, CDR3 protein. A D gene is named only where the DNA matches it firmly. The listing skips clone size in some rows; elsewhere it reads once, few, many or a size class.

16 | - | many | TRBJ2-7 | TRBV5-5 | TGTGCCAGCAGCTCCTCCCACGGGGATAAGTCCTACGAGCAGTACTTC | CASSSSHGDKSYEQYF
17 | - | many | TRBJ2-5 | TRBV12-3/TRBV12-4 | TGTGCCAGCAGTTATGGGACAACTACAAGCGGTCTGGAGACCCAGTACTTC | CASSYGTTTSGLETQYF
16 | TRBD2 | - | TRBJ2-7 | TRBV3-1 | TGTGCCAGCAGCCAAGATCTGAGCGGGAGTTTCTACGAGCAGTACTTC | CASSQDLSGSFYEQYF
18 | TRBD1 | - | TRBJ2-6 | TRBV6-1 | TGTGCCAGCCCAAATGTGGGACAGACCCTCTCTGGGGCCAACGTCCTGACTTTC | CASPNVGQTLSGANVLTF
13 | - | few | TRBJ2-1 | TRBV28 | TGTGCCAGCAGCCGGACTAACTACAATGAGCAGTTCTTC | CASSRTNYNEQFF
15 | - | many | TRBJ2-7 | TRBV20-1 | TGCAGTGCTAGAGTAGTCCGCGGGAAATTCTACGAGCAGTACTTC | CSARVVRGKFYEQYF
13 | - | - | TRBJ2-7 | TRBV27 | TGTGCCAGCAGTTCCCTGCTAGTGGGGGAGCAGTACTTC | CASSSLLVGEQYF
16 | TRBD1 | many | TRBJ2-5 | TRBV10-3 | TGTGCCATCAGTGAGTCGTGGACAGGGGGCCCAGAGACCCAGTACTTC | CAISESWTGGPETQYF
12 | TRBD1 | - | TRBJ2-7 | TRBV20-1 | TGCAGTGGGGGACCAGGGGGCTACGAGCAGTACTTC | CSGGPGGYEQYF
14 | - | many | TRBJ1-1 | TRBV7-9 | TGTGCCAGCAGCTTAGTGTTTGGGGGCACTGAAGCTTTCTTT | CASSLVFGGTEAFF
14 | - | many | TRBJ2-1 | TRBV12-3/TRBV12-4 | TGTGCCAGCAGCTTCCGCGACTCGAACAATGAGCAGTTCTTC | CASSFRDSNNEQFF
14 | TRBD1 | - | TRBJ1-5 | TRBV12-3/TRBV12-4 | TGTGCCAGCAGTACCGGGACAGTCGATCAGCCCCAGCATTTT | CASSTGTVDQPQHF
17 | TRBD2 | few | TRBJ2-3 | TRBV20-1 | TGCAGTGCTAGGGGACTAGCGGGAGTGGGGAGCACAGATACGCAGTATTTT | CSARGLAGVGSTDTQYF
14 | - | many | TRBJ2-1 | TRBV12-3/TRBV12-4 | TGTGCCAGCAGTTTGCGCAGGGACCCCAATGAGCAGTTCTTC | CASSLRRDPNEQFF
16 | TRBD1 | few | TRBJ2-5 | TRBV7-9 | TGTGCCAGCAGCGCAGACCTGTCGAACAGGGGGGAGACCCAGTACTTC | CASSADLSNRGETQYF
15 | TRBD1 | few | TRBJ1-5 | TRBV15 | TGTGCCACCGGGCAGGGGGTCGTAGGCAATCAGCCCCAGCATTTT | CATGQGVVGNQPQHF
14 | - | - | TRBJ2-6 | TRBV29-1 | TGCAGCGTTGGGTTCGGGTCTGGGGCCAACGTCCTGACTTTC | CSVGFGSGANVLTF
17 | TRBD1 | many | TRBJ2-1 | TRBV3-1 | TGTGCCAGCAGCCAAGGTGCGGGGACAGGGGCCTACAATGAGCAGTTCTTC | CASSQGAGTGAYNEQFF
15 | - | many | TRBJ2-3 | TRBV7-2 | TGTGCCAGCAGAAGTGGGTCAGCTCAACCAGATACGCAGTATTTT | CASRSGSAQPDTQYF
15 | TRBD1 | many | TRBJ2-1 | TRBV5-1 | TGCGCCAGCAGCTTGGGGGACAGGGGTGTGAATGAGCAGTTCTTC | CASSLGDRGVNEQFF
17 | - | many | TRBJ2-1 | TRBV6-6 | TGTGCCAGCAGTTACTCGTACACTAGCACATTTCGCAATGAGCAGTTCTTC | CASSYSYTSTFRNEQFF
18 | TRBD2 | many | TRBJ2-1 | TRBV7-2 | TGTGCCAGCAGCTTAAGGGGGCTAGCGGGAGGGCCAAACAATGAGCAGTTCTTC | CASSLRGLAGGPNNEQFF
14 | TRBD1 | few | TRBJ1-1 | TRBV15 | TGTGCCACCAGTCGGGACAGGGTGAACACTGAAGCTTTCTTT | CATSRDRVNTEAFF
15 | TRBD1 | many | TRBJ2-1 | TRBV2 | TGTGCCAGCAGCGCGGACAGGGGTTCCTACAATGAGCAGTTCTTC | CASSADRGSYNEQFF
16 | TRBD2 | many | TRBJ2-7 | TRBV5-5 | TGTGCCAGCAGCCAGAGGGGACTAGCGGGAGGCTACGAGCAGTACTTC | CASSQRGLAGGYEQYF
15 | - | few | TRBJ2-7 | TRBV6-5 | TGTGCCAGCAGTTACCGAACAGGGGGGGCCTACGAGCAGTACTTC | CASSYRTGGAYEQYF
20 | TRBD1 | - | TRBJ2-2 | TRBV6-1 | TGTGCCAGCAGACAACAAGCTATACCGGGACAGGGTCAACGGACCGGGGAGCTGTTTTTT | CASRQQAIPGQGQRTGELFF
15 | - | few | TRBJ2-5 | TRBV5-8 | TGTGCCAGCAGCCTAATGGTTGGCGGACAAGAGACCCAGTACTTC | CASSLMVGGQETQYF
16 | TRBD2 | many | TRBJ2-5 | TRBV3-1 | TGTGCCAGCAGTCCAAGCGTGGCGGGAGGGACAAAGACCCAGTACTTC | CASSPSVAGGTKTQYF
15 | - | few | TRBJ2-2 | TRBV4-2 | TGTGCCAGCAGCTGGACCGTTACGAACACCGGGGAGCTGTTTTTT | CASSWTVTNTGELFF
17 | TRBD2 | few | TRBJ2-1 | TRBV14 | TGTGCCAGCAGCCGGCCCCCGGGGGGGAGCTCCTACAATGAGCAGTTCTTC | CASSRPPGGSSYNEQFF
15 | TRBD1 | - | TRBJ2-2 | TRBV7-9 | TGTGCCAGCAGCTCCACAGGGGTTGGGCTCGGGGAGCTGTTTTTT | CASSSTGVGLGELFF
15 | - | many | TRBJ1-1 | TRBV7-9 | TGTGCCAGCAGCTTAGTCGCAGGGGCACGGACTGAAGCTTTCTTT | CASSLVAGARTEAFF
13 | - | many | TRBJ1-2 | TRBV30 | TGTGCCTGGACTGTGGCAGGTGGCTATGGCTACACCTTC | CAWTVAGGYGYTF
11 | - | - | TRBJ2-7 | TRBV6-6 | TGTGCCAGCAGTTACCGTGCCGAGCAGTACTTC | CASSYRAEQYF
12 | - | many | TRBJ1-2 | TRBV3-1 | TGTGCCAGCAGCAGAGAGTACGTTGGCTACACCTTC | CASSREYVGYTF
14 | TRBD1 | many | TRBJ2-1 | TRBV5-1 | TGCGCCAGCAGCGAGACAGGGGTATACAATGAGCAGTTCTTC | CASSETGVYNEQFF
18 | - | few | TRBJ2-7 | TRBV4-1 | TGCGCCTGCAGCCACTATCGGACCAGGGGCGAGGGCAGCTACGAGCAGTACTTC | CACSHYRTRGEGSYEQYF
10 | - | many | TRBJ2-7 | TRBV20-1 | TGCAGTGCTACTAAAGACGAGCAGTACTTC | CSATKDEQYF
14 | - | few | TRBJ2-5 | TRBV29-1 | TGCAGCGTTGATAGGCTGCCGATAGAGGAGACCCAGTACTTC | CSVDRLPIEETQYF
11 | - | many | TRBJ2-5 | TRBV3-1 | TGTGCCAGCATGGGGAGCGGAGCCTGCTACTTC | CASMGSGACYF
14 | - | many | TRBJ1-1 | TRBV5-1 | TGCGCCAGCAGCCCCTCGGGGGGTTACGCTGAAGCTTTCTTT | CASSPSGGYAEAFF
13 | - | - | TRBJ2-7 | TRBV2 | TGTGCCAGCAGTGAAAAGGCCGAGACTGGGCAGTACTTC | CASSEKAETGQYF
15 | TRBD2 | - | TRBJ2-5 | TRBV29-1 | TGCAGCGTTCCGACTAGCGGGAGGGCGCGAGAGACCCAGTACTTC | CSVPTSGRARETQYF